This T cell receptor (beta chain) emerged from a study of cytomegalovirus exposure and HLA in healthy donors. General study points: Later analysis placed DRB1 highest and HLA-C lowest in TCR association rates, which differed by HLA locus. According to an earlier analysis, most TCR beta V segments yielded productive rearrangements about 87% or about 30% of the time.

Note on this clone: No antigen is known for it.

A multiplex PCR was run with 60 Vbeta primers and 13 Jbeta primers. Only in-frame clones appear in the TCRdb table, and some are missing; sequencing was by immunoSEQ multiplex PCR. This table has roughly 90,000 clones, 80% appearing once. This CDR3 has 13 residues. Trimming stripped 1 base from V and 2 bases from J, with 6 bases between. Germline-derived CDR1 and CDR2 are MGHDK and SYGVNS. V usage is TRBV25-1 and J usage is TRBJ2-7, with a possible D match to TRBD2 (5 bases). The clonotype was recovered from a man in his thirties or forties in good health and CMV-seronegative. The material sequenced was PBMCs. Written as DNA, the CDR3 is TGTGCCAGCAGTGAATTCGGGACCTACGAGCAGTACTTC. Translating it yields CASSEFGTYEQYF.